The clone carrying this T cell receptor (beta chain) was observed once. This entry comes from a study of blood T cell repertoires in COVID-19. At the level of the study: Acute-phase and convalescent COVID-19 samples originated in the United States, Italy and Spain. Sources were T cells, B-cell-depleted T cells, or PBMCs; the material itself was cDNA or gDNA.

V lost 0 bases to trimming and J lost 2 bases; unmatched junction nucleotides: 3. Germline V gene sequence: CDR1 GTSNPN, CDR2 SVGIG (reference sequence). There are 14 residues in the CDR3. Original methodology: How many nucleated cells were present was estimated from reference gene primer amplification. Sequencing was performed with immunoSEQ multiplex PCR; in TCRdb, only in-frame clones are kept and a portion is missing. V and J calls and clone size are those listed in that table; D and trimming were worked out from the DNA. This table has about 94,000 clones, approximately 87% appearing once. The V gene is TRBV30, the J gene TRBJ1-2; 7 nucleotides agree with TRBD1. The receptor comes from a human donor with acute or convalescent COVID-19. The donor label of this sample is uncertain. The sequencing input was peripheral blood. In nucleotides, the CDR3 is TGTGCCTGGAGTGTACAGGGGCTGAACTATGGCTACACCTTC. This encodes CAWSVQGLNYGYTF.